The clone carrying this T cell receptor (beta chain) was detected only a few times. This CDR3 region has 15 residues. V shed 2 bases and J shed 5 bases, with 12 bases lying between them. From germline, CDR1 is KGHDR and CDR2 SFDVKD. This specimen comes from a study of blood T cell repertoires in COVID-19. In the study overall: T cells, B-cell-depleted T cells, or PBMCs provided the cDNA or gDNA that served as material.

Produced via immunoSEQ multiplex PCR; TCRdb's table is partial and in-frame only. Among about 44,000 clones, roughly 84% were seen once, and the ten largest hold 4% to 5.5%. V gene TRBV24-1 combines with J gene TRBJ2-1; D ambiguous. The clonotype was recovered from a woman in her sixties or seventies with acute or convalescent COVID-19. The sequencing input was peripheral blood. Here the CDR3 reads CATSDSRNPHNEQFF. The CDR3 nucleotides read TGTGCCACCAGTGATTCGCGGAATCCCCACAATGAGCAGTTCTTC.